Shown below are 20 T cell receptor beta chains from a single sample sequenced in a study of T cell responses to AZD1222 COVID-19 vaccine. Sequencing used immunoSEQ multiplex PCR; TCRdb keeps in-frame clones, though not all of them. The data contain some 130,000 clones, around 86% of them singletons. Sequenced here: peripheral blood, sampled on day 0 of AZD1222 vaccination. These receptors were taken from an adult in good health.

CDR3 DNA sequence: TGTGCCAGCAGCTTCCGGACAGGGGGCACGGAGACCCAGTACTTC. Its translation is CASSFRTGGTETQYF. The chain recombines TRBV7-9 with TRBJ2-5; TRBD1 matches 11 bases. Germline V CDR1 and CDR2: SEHNR, FQNEAQ (reference sequence). The length of the CDR3 is 15 residues. V shed 3 bases and J 5 bases; nucleotides not matched to a gene: 5.

The chain joins TRBV9 to TRBJ1-1, with 8 bases identical to TRBD1. V was clipped by 3 bases and J by 1 base; unmatched bases: 8. Germline CDR1 SGDLS, CDR2 YYNGEE. This CDR3 is built from 16 residues. The CDR3 DNA reads TGTGCCAGCAGCGCCGCCGGGACAGGCCCGAACACTGAAGCTTTCTTT. This sequence encodes CASSAAGTGPNTEAFF.

The V call is TRBV18, the J call TRBJ1-5; TRBD1 agrees at 9 bases. The CDR3 has 15 amino acids. Germline lookup yields CDR1 KGHSH and CDR2 LQKENI. The J segment lost 2 bases and the V segment lost 3 bases, leaving 2 bases of the junction unmatched. As DNA, the CDR3 is TGTGCCAGCTCACCCCGGGACAGGGGCAATCAGCCCCAGCATTTT. It codes for CASSPRDRGNQPQHF.

The chain carries TRBV11-2 and TRBJ1-4; D possibly corresponds to TRBD1 (5 bases). Trimming pared 5 bases from V and 8 bases from J, leaving 15 bases between. The CDR3 length is 14 residues. Germline assignment: CDR1 SGHAT and CDR2 FQNNGV. In nucleotides, the CDR3 is TGTGCCAGCAGCCTCCGGGACGGGAGGGAAAAACTGTTTTTT. Translated: CASSLRDGREKLFF.

The rearrangement uses TRBV18 and TRBJ2-1; no reliable D call. The CDR3 covers 16 residues. CDR1 is KGHSH and CDR2 is LQKENI in the germline V gene. Trimming removed 0 bases at V and 4 bases at J, with 13 bases between. The DNA of the CDR3 is TGTGCCAGCTCACCACCGAACCAAATAAAGTACAATGAGCAGTTCTTC. Protein product: CASSPPNQIKYNEQFF.

The genes are TRBV7-9 and TRBJ2-2; D gene unclear. Trimming left V 6 bases short and J 0 bases short, with 8 bases between. The CDR3 length is 14 residues. Looked up from germline, CDR1 is SEHNR and CDR2 is FQNEAQ (reference sequence). The CDR3: CASSDTANTGELFF. DNA of the CDR3: TGTGCCAGCAGTGATACGGCGAACACCGGGGAGCTGTTTTTT.

The chain employs TRBV3-1 (or the pseudogene TRBV3-2) and TRBJ1-5; tentatively, D is TRBD1 (5 bases). The CDR3 spans 15 residues. V dropped 0 bases and J dropped 6 bases, with 12 bases sitting between them. CDR1 is LGHDT and CDR2 is YNNKEL in the germline V gene (reference sequence). CDR3 nucleotide sequence: TGTGCCAGCAGCCAAGACGGGGGAAAGGGTCAGCCCCAGCATTTT. Translated, it gives CASSQDGGKGQPQHF.

This clone has more than one count but fewer than ten. The rearrangement joins TRBV15 to TRBJ1-1; D is undetermined. V dropped 1 base and J dropped 2 bases, with 5 bases sitting between them. Germline CDR1 is LNHNV and CDR2 is YYDKDF (reference sequence). The CDR3 has 13 residues. The DNA of the CDR3 is TGTGCCACCAGCAGAGCAGTAAACACTGAAGCTTTCTTT. Its translation: CATSRAVNTEAFF.

Only a few counts were recorded for this clone. The V and J genes are TRBV27 and TRBJ1-2, with a possible D match to TRBD1 (6 bases). V dropped 2 bases and J dropped 6 bases, with 13 bases sitting between them. The length of the CDR3 is 14 residues. Germline V lookup: CDR1 MNHEY, CDR2 SMNVEV (reference sequence). The CDR3 here is CASSLNGGRNGYTF. The CDR3 coding sequence is TGTGCCAGCAGTTTAAACGGGGGGCGGAATGGCTACACCTTC.

This chain connects TRBV10-3 to TRBJ2-7, with TRBD2 as a possible D gene (6 bases). V dropped 0 bases and J dropped 2 bases, with 8 bases sitting between them. Looked up from germline, CDR1 is ENHRY and CDR2 is SYGVKD. This CDR3 spans 14 amino acids. The CDR3 region is CAISESAGTYEQYF. The DNA of the CDR3 is TGTGCCATCAGTGAGTCGGCGGGGACCTACGAGCAGTACTTC.

In this sample, this clone turned up a few times. The rearrangement uses TRBV3-1 (or the pseudogene TRBV3-2) and TRBJ1-6; D not certain. The CDR3 consists of 12 residues. The V end lost 6 bases, the J end lost 8 bases, and 8 bases lay between the germline ends. Germline CDR1 and CDR2: LGHDT and YNNKEL (reference sequence). The CDR3 loop is CASRSAYSPLHF. Written as DNA, the CDR3 is TGTGCCAGCAGAAGCGCGTATTCACCCCTCCACTTT.

The chain joins TRBV30 to TRBJ1-1; TRBD1 might be the D (5 bases). V lost 3 bases to trimming and J lost 8 bases, with 13 bases between them. Germline loops: CDR1 GTSNPN, CDR2 SVGIG (reference sequence). CDR3 length: 12 residues. The CDR3 coding sequence is TGTGCCTGGAGATGGGGGACGGGAGAAGCTTTCTTT. As protein: CAWRWGTGEAFF. Drawing the rest from reference TRBV30 and TRBJ1-1, the complete variable domain is SQTIHQWPATLVQPVGSPLSLECTVEGTSNPNLYWYRQAAGRGLQLLFYSVGIGQISSEVPQNLSASRPQDRQFILSSKKLLLSDSGFYLCAWRWGTGEAFFGQGTRLTVV.

The chain joins TRBV7-9 to TRBJ1-1, with D possibly TRBD1 on 6 matching bases. CDR1 and CDR2 from the germline V gene are SEHNR and FQNEAQ (reference sequence). V was trimmed by 5 bases and J by 4 bases, leaving 23 bases between them. The CDR3 spans 17 residues. The chain's CDR3 is CASSQLGQPIWGTEAFF. The CDR3, as DNA: TGTGCCAGCAGCCAGCTCGGACAGCCAATTTGGGGCACTGAAGCTTTCTTT.

V and J are TRBV4-3 and TRBJ2-2; D ambiguous. Deletions cut 0 bases from V and 2 bases from J, with 10 bases between. Germline V CDR1 and CDR2: LGHNA, YSLEER. CDR3 length: 16 amino acids. Here the CDR3 DNA reads TGCGCCAGCAGCCAAGATCACTTAACTAACACCGGGGAGCTGTTTTTT. As protein: CASSQDHLTNTGELFF.

The J gene is TRBJ2-7, the V gene TRBV11-2; possible D gene TRBD1, 5 bases. Trimming pared 0 bases from V and 3 bases from J, leaving 15 bases between. This CDR3 is 16 amino acids long. CDR1 and CDR2 from the germline V gene are SGHAT and FQNNGV. CDR3 protein: CASSLDQEGAHYEQYF. The DNA of the CDR3 is TGTGCCAGCAGCTTAGACCAGGAAGGGGCCCACTACGAGCAGTACTTC.

The chain has TRBV6-5 and TRBJ1-5, with a weak D call TRBD1 (6 bases). The CDR3 is 15 amino acids. Trimming stripped 0 bases from V and 4 bases from J, with 10 bases between. The germline gives CDR1 MNHEY, CDR2 SVGAGI. The CDR3, as DNA: TGTGCCAGCAGTTACTCGAACCAGGGGAATCAGCCCCAGCATTTT. This translates into CASSYSNQGNQPQHF.

The chain links TRBV7-3 to TRBJ1-1; no reliable D call. The V end lost 4 bases, the J end lost 0 bases, and 6 bases lay between the germline ends. The CDR3 has 13 amino acids. Germline V gene lookup returns CDR1 SGHTA and CDR2 FQGTGA. CDR3 residues: CASSSYMNTEAFF. In DNA form, the CDR3 reads TGTGCCAGCAGCTCCTACATGAACACTGAAGCTTTCTTT.

The V and J genes are TRBV7-9 and TRBJ2-7, with 7 positions matching TRBD2. This CDR3 region has 14 residues. V dropped 5 bases and J dropped 0; count of bases not matched to a gene: 4. The germline gives CDR1 SEHNR, CDR2 FQNEAQ (reference sequence). CDR3 nucleotides: TGTGCCAGCAGCCCATGGACTAGCTCCTACGAGCAGTACTTC. As protein: CASSPWTSSYEQYF.

The chain combines TRBV2 with TRBJ2-5, with 12 nucleotides matching TRBD2. The length of the CDR3 is 14 residues. The trim removed 6 bases at V and 5 bases at J, leaving 4 bases unmatched. Per the germline V gene, CDR1 is SNHLY and CDR2 is FYNNEI. The CDR3 DNA sequence: TGTGCCAGCAGCACTAGCGGGGGGAGGGAGACCCAGTACTTC. Protein sequence: CASSTSGGRETQYF. Based on the CDR3 plus reference TRBV2 and TRBJ2-5, the full variable domain is EPEVTQTPSHQVTQMGQEVILRCVPISNHLYFYWYRQILGQKVEFLVSFYNNEISEKSEIFDDQFSVERPDGSNFTLKIRSTKLEDSAMYFCASSTSGGRETQYFGPGTRLLVL.

The chain joins TRBV5-1 to TRBJ1-6; the D is unclear. The CDR3 length is 13 residues. Germline assignment: CDR1 SGHRS and CDR2 YFSETQ. V was shortened by 5 bases and J by 3 bases, with 6 bases between the two germline ends. The CDR3: CASRVDYNSPLHF. The CDR3 bases are TGCGCCAGCAGGGTGGACTATAATTCACCCCTCCACTTT.